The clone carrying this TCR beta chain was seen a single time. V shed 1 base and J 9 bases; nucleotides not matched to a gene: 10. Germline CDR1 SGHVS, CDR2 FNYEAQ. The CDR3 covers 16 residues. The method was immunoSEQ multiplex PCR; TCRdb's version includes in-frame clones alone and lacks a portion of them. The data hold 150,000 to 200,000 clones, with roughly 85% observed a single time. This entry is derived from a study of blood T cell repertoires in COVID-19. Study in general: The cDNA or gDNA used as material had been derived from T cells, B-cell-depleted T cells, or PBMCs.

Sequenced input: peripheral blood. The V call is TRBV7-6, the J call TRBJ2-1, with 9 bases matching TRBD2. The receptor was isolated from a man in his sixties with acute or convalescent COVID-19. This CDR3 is CASSLEASGAQGEQFF. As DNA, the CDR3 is TGTGCCAGCAGCTTAGAGGCTAGCGGGGCTCAGGGTGAGCAGTTCTTC.